This entry features one TCR beta chain sequence. Antigen unknown. The source of the sample is a study of beta chain features in type 1 diabetes. Whole-study findings and limits: TCRB CDR3 length was moderately but significantly reduced in all four CD4+ subsets of Type 1 diabetes patients.

With 4 bases removed from V and 4 bases from J, the gap between germline ends came to 17 bases. The CDR3 totals 15 residues. In germline, CDR1 is SGHTA, CDR2 FQGNSA. CD4+ cells of the naive, central memory, regulatory and stem cell-like memory types were sorted via CD45RO/CCR7/CD25/CD127/CD95/CD27. Purities over 95% were achieved in all sorted populations. Expressed TCRB transcripts were sequenced, since all the RNA that had been isolated was reverse transcribed. Only in-frame clones appear in the TCRdb table, and some are missing; sequencing was by immunoSEQ multiplex PCR. The sample carries some 240,000 clones, around 15% recorded once.

The specimen sequenced was naive CD4+ T cells from blood. This receptor was taken from a man aged 30-40 years with type 1 diabetes. The chain uses TRBV7-2 and TRBJ2-7; D call uncertain. CDR3 protein: CASSSGLSFIYEQYF. The CDR3, as DNA: TGTGCCAGCAGCTCGGGTCTATCTTTCATATACGAGCAGTACTTC.